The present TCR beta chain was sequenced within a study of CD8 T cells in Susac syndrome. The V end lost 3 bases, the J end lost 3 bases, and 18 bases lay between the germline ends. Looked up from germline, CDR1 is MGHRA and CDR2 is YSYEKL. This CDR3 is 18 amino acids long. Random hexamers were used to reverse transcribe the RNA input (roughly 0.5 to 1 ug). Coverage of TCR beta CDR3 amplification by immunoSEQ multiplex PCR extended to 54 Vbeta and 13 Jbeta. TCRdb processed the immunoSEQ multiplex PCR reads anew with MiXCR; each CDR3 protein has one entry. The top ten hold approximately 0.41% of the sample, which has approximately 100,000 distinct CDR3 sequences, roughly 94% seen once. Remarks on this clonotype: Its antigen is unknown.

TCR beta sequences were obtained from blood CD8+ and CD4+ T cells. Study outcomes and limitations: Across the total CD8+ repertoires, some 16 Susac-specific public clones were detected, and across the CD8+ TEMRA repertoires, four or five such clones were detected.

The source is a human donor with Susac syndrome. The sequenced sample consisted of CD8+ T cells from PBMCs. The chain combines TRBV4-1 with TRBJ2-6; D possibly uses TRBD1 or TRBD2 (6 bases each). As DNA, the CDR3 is TGCGCCAGCAGCCAGGGGAGGCAGGGGAAACTTGGGGCCAACGTCCTGACTTTC. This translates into CASSQGRQGKLGANVLTF.